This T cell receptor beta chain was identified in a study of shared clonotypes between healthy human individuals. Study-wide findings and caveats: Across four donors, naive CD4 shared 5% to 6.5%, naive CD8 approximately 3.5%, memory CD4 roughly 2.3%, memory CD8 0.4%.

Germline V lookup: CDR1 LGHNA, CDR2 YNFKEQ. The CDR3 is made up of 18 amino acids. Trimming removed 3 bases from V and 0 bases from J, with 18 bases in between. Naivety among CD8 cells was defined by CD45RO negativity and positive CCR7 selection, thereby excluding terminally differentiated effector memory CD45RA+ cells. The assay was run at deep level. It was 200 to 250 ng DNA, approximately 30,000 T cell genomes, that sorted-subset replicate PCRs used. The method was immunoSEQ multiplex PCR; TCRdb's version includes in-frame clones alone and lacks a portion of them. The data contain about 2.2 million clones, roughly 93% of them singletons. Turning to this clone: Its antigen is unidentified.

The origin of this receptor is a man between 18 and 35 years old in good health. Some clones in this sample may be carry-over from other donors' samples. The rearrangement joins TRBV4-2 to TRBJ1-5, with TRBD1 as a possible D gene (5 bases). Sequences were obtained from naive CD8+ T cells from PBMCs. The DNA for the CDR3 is TGTGCCAGCAGCCAGGCAGGGACGTGGTCGGATAGCAATCAGCCCCAGCATTTT. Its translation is CASSQAGTWSDSNQPQHF.